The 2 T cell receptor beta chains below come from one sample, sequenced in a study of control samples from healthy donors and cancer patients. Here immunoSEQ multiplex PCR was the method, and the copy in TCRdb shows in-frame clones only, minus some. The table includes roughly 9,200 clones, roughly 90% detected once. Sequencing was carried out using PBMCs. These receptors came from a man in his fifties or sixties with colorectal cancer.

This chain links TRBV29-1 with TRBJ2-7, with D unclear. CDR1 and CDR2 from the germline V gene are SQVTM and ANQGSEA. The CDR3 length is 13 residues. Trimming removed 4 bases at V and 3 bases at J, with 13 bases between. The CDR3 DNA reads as TGCAGCGTTGGGGCGGCCCCGAGCTACGAGCAGTACTTC. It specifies CSVGAAPSYEQYF.

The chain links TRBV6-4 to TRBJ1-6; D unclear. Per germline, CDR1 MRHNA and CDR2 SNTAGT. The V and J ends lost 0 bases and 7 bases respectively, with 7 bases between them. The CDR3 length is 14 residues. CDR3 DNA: TGTGCCAGCAGTGACTCTTCACTGAATTCACCCCTCCACTTT. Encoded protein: CASSDSSLNSPLHF.